The source of this T cell receptor (beta chain) is a study of T cells in Graves' hyperthyroidism and ophthalmopathy. Overall study: At the time of initial diagnosis and before any treatment, peripheral blood was collected. Study observations and caveats: Most expanded thyroid clonotypes above 0.001 also appeared in blood.

This clonotype was observed a single time. Its target is unknown. Its ends do not fully match the called genes, so a read error is possible. This CDR3 contains 15 residues. From germline, CDR1 is SGHAT and CDR2 FQNNGV. The CDR3 regions of TCR beta were amplified from RNA transcripts. First-round RT-PCR with HTBI primers amplified the TCR CDR3 region. From the multiplex PCR reads, TCRdb called clonotypes with MiXCR, one entry per CDR3 protein. Here the sample spans some 570,000 distinct CDR3 sequences, 14% being singletons. Ophthalmopathy patients all had a Clinical Activity Score of at least 3, a NOSPECS grade of at least 4 and disease under 3 months old. Uncontrolled infections, other autoimmune diseases, pregnancy or lactation led to exclusion of patients.

The sequence came from a woman between 18 and 29 years old with Graves' ophthalmopathy. J is TRBJ2-1 and V is TRBV11-2, with 8 bases matching TRBD1. Input material: blood. The CDR3 coding sequence is TGTGCCAGCAGTACCTACAGGGGGTCCTACAATGAGCAGCACTTC. Its translation: CASSTYRGSYNEQHF.